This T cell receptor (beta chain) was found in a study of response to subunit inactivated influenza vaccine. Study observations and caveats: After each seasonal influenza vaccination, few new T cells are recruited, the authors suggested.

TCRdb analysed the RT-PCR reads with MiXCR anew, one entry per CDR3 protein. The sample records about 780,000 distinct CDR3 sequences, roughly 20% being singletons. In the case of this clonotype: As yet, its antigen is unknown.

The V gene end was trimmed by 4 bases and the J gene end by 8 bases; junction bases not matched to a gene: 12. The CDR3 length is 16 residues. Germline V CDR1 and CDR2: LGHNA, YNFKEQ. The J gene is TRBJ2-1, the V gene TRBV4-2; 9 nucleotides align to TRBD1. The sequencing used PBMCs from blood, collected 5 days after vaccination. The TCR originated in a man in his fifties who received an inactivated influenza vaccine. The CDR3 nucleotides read TGTGCCAGCAGCCGGCTTACAGGGGGCGTTGGGCATGAGCAGTTCTTC. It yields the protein CASSRLTGGVGHEQFF.